Listed below are T cell receptor beta chains from one sample, sequenced in a study of Ad26.COV2.S vaccination and SARS-CoV-2 variants. Data came from immunoSEQ multiplex PCR; TCRdb stores just in-frame clones and leaves some out. The sample has around 450,000 clones; 80% to 95% are singletons. Source: peripheral blood, taken in a trial of Ad26.COV2.S vaccine versus placebo. All receptors derive from a person between 18 and 60 years old who received the Ad26.COV2.S COVID-19 vaccine or a placebo. The CDR3 runs from the conserved cysteine through the conserved F or W. The D gene is left open where the match is weak. Rows may omit the clone size; those that give it use once, few, many or a size class.

j_gene: TRBJ2-7; abundance: -; v_gene: TRBV30; d_gene: TRBD1; CDR3aa: CAWSDGRGREQYF; CDR3nt: TGTGCCTGGAGCGACGGCAGGGGGCGGGAGCAGTACTTC
j_gene: TRBJ1-5; abundance: -; v_gene: TRBV18; d_gene: -; CDR3aa: CASSRTEGAGNQPQHF; CDR3nt: TGTGCCAGCTCACGGACTGAGGGCGCGGGCAATCAGCCCCAGCATTTT
j_gene: TRBJ2-2; abundance: few; v_gene: TRBV7-9; d_gene: TRBD1; CDR3aa: CASSIPGQGTGELFF; CDR3nt: TGTGCCAGCAGCATTCCGGGACAGGGGACCGGGGAGCTGTTTTTT
j_gene: TRBJ1-2; abundance: -; v_gene: TRBV3-1/TRBV3-2; d_gene: -; CDR3aa: CASSQAGGDRIYTF; CDR3nt: TGTGCCAGCAGCCAAGCGGGGGGAGATAGGATCTACACCTTC
j_gene: TRBJ2-5; abundance: -; v_gene: TRBV6-5; d_gene: -; CDR3aa: CASSYSKGRETQYF; CDR3nt: TGTGCCAGCAGTTACTCGAAAGGGCGGGAGACCCAGTACTTC
j_gene: TRBJ2-3; abundance: once; v_gene: TRBV9; d_gene: -; CDR3aa: CASSVRQPNPTDTQYF; CDR3nt: TGTGCCAGCAGCGTAAGGCAACCCAACCCCACAGATACGCAGTATTTT
j_gene: TRBJ2-2; abundance: -; v_gene: TRBV6-5; d_gene: TRBD2; CDR3aa: CASSYSASGYTGELFF; CDR3nt: TGTGCCAGCAGTTACTCGGCTAGCGGTTACACCGGGGAGCTGTTTTTT
j_gene: TRBJ1-4; abundance: -; v_gene: TRBV6-6; d_gene: -; CDR3aa: CASSYSREKLFF; CDR3nt: TGTGCCAGCAGTTACTCGAGAGAAAAACTGTTTTTT
j_gene: TRBJ1-5; abundance: -; v_gene: TRBV4-1; d_gene: -; CDR3aa: CASSQGVVAFSNQPQHF; CDR3nt: TGCGCCAGCAGCCAAGGCGTAGTAGCGTTCAGTAATCAGCCCCAGCATTTT
j_gene: TRBJ2-1; abundance: -; v_gene: TRBV9; d_gene: -; CDR3aa: CASSSRSGLSYNEQFF; CDR3nt: TGTGCCAGCAGCTCCAGAAGCGGGCTCTCCTACAATGAGCAGTTCTTC
j_gene: TRBJ1-1; abundance: once; v_gene: TRBV6-2/TRBV6-3; d_gene: -; CDR3aa: CASSFGGKAFF; CDR3nt: TGTGCCAGCAGTTTCGGGGGTAAAGCTTTCTTT
j_gene: TRBJ2-7; abundance: -; v_gene: TRBV6-5; d_gene: TRBD2; CDR3aa: CASSRLAANHEQYF; CDR3nt: TGTGCCAGCAGCAGACTAGCGGCCAACCACGAGCAGTACTTC
j_gene: TRBJ2-3; abundance: -; v_gene: TRBV30; d_gene: TRBD2; CDR3aa: CAWSMRLGLAITDTQYF; CDR3nt: TGTGCCTGGAGTATGAGATTGGGACTAGCGATCACAGATACGCAGTATTTT
j_gene: TRBJ1-2; abundance: -; v_gene: TRBV6-5; d_gene: TRBD1; CDR3aa: CASSYSGQGWGYTF; CDR3nt: TGTGCCAGCAGTTACTCAGGACAGGGTTGGGGCTACACCTTC
j_gene: TRBJ2-3; abundance: -; v_gene: TRBV7-8; d_gene: TRBD2; CDR3aa: CASTAKREGLDTQYF; CDR3nt: TGTGCCAGCACCGCTAAACGGGAGGGCCTTGATACGCAGTATTTT
j_gene: TRBJ2-3; abundance: once; v_gene: TRBV27; d_gene: TRBD2; CDR3aa: CASSFRRGGTYTQYF; CDR3nt: TGTGCCAGCAGTTTCCGACGGGGGGGCACATATACGCAGTATTTT
j_gene: TRBJ1-5; abundance: -; v_gene: TRBV10-3; d_gene: -; CDR3aa: CAISESRGEYQPQHF; CDR3nt: TGTGCCATCAGTGAGTCGAGAGGGGAGTATCAGCCCCAGCATTTT
j_gene: TRBJ1-2; abundance: -; v_gene: TRBV3-1/TRBV3-2; d_gene: -; CDR3aa: CASSQLPDGPNYGYTF; CDR3nt: TGTGCCAGCAGCCAGCTCCCCGACGGACCTAACTATGGCTACACCTTC
j_gene: TRBJ2-7; abundance: -; v_gene: TRBV7-2; d_gene: -; CDR3aa: CASSLSRLFSIYEQYF; CDR3nt: TGTGCCAGCAGCCTCTCCAGGTTGTTCTCGATCTACGAGCAGTACTTC
j_gene: TRBJ2-7; abundance: -; v_gene: TRBV2; d_gene: -; CDR3aa: CASSEARGAGEQYF; CDR3nt: TGTGCCAGCAGTGAAGCGCGGGGCGCGGGGGAGCAGTACTTC
j_gene: TRBJ2-7; abundance: -; v_gene: TRBV11-2; d_gene: TRBD2; CDR3aa: CASSLMASGGYEQYF; CDR3nt: TGTGCCAGCAGCTTAATGGCTAGCGGGGGATACGAGCAGTACTTC
j_gene: TRBJ2-7; abundance: once; v_gene: TRBV23-1; d_gene: -; CDR3aa: CASSQRQGRNYEQYF; CDR3nt: TGCGCCAGCAGTCAACGGCAGGGTAGAAACTACGAGCAGTACTTC
j_gene: TRBJ2-4; abundance: once; v_gene: TRBV4-3; d_gene: -; CDR3aa: CASSQSASRRVLNIQYF; CDR3nt: TGCGCCAGCAGCCAAAGTGCGTCTCGGCGGGTTCTCAACATTCAGTACTTC
j_gene: TRBJ2-7; abundance: -; v_gene: TRBV21-1; d_gene: -; CDR3aa: CASSACTGPEQYF; CDR3nt: TGTGCCAGCAGCGCTTGCACAGGGCCCGAGCAGTACTTC
j_gene: TRBJ2-7; abundance: -; v_gene: TRBV15; d_gene: -; CDR3aa: CATSRANEQYF; CDR3nt: TGTGCCACCAGCAGAGCAAACGAGCAGTACTTC
j_gene: TRBJ2-7; abundance: -; v_gene: TRBV4-1; d_gene: TRBD1; CDR3aa: CASSQEDRGYEQYF; CDR3nt: TGCGCCAGCAGCCAAGAGGACAGGGGCTACGAGCAGTACTTC
j_gene: TRBJ2-2; abundance: -; v_gene: TRBV7-9; d_gene: -; CDR3aa: CASSSIGLGGTGELFF; CDR3nt: TGTGCCAGCAGCTCGATCGGCCTAGGGGGCACCGGGGAGCTGTTTTTT
j_gene: TRBJ2-6; abundance: -; v_gene: TRBV24-1; d_gene: TRBD1; CDR3aa: CATSDTGGGANVLTF; CDR3nt: TGTGCCACCAGTGACACAGGGGGTGGGGCCAACGTCCTGACTTTC
j_gene: TRBJ1-1; abundance: -; v_gene: TRBV15; d_gene: -; CDR3aa: CATSRDQGNTEAFF; CDR3nt: TGTGCCACCAGCAGAGATCAGGGGAACACTGAAGCTTTCTTT
j_gene: TRBJ2-7; abundance: -; v_gene: TRBV29-1; d_gene: TRBD2; CDR3aa: CSVTGALAGVFDEQYF; CDR3nt: TGCAGCGTCACCGGGGCGTTAGCGGGAGTTTTCGACGAGCAGTACTTC
j_gene: TRBJ2-7; abundance: -; v_gene: TRBV6-5; d_gene: TRBD1; CDR3aa: CASSYSGQESEQYF; CDR3nt: TGTGCCAGCAGTTACTCCGGACAGGAAAGCGAGCAGTACTTC
j_gene: TRBJ2-7; abundance: -; v_gene: TRBV29-1; d_gene: -; CDR3aa: CSVELGGSYEQYF; CDR3nt: TGCAGCGTTGAGTTGGGGGGTTCCTACGAGCAGTACTTC
j_gene: TRBJ2-1; abundance: -; v_gene: TRBV24-1; d_gene: -; CDR3aa: CATSDPDSHGVYNEQFF; CDR3nt: TGTGCCACCAGTGACCCGGACAGCCACGGAGTCTACAATGAGCAGTTCTTC
j_gene: TRBJ2-1; abundance: -; v_gene: TRBV4-3; d_gene: TRBD2; CDR3aa: CASSPRGLAGEGGNEQFF; CDR3nt: TGCGCCAGCAGCCCTCGGGGACTAGCGGGAGAGGGGGGCAATGAGCAGTTCTTC
j_gene: TRBJ1-1; abundance: -; v_gene: TRBV4-3; d_gene: TRBD1; CDR3aa: CASSQLTGTANTEAFF; CDR3nt: TGCGCCAGCAGCCAGCTCACCGGGACAGCGAACACTGAAGCTTTCTTT
j_gene: TRBJ1-1; abundance: -; v_gene: TRBV5-1; d_gene: -; CDR3aa: CASSFSDRPNTEAFF; CDR3nt: TGCGCCAGCAGCTTCAGTGACAGACCGAACACTGAAGCTTTCTTT
j_gene: TRBJ2-3; abundance: -; v_gene: TRBV6-6; d_gene: TRBD2; CDR3aa: CASRLAGADTQYF; CDR3nt: TGTGCCAGCAGGCTAGCGGGAGCAGATACGCAGTATTTT
j_gene: TRBJ2-2; abundance: -; v_gene: TRBV3-1/TRBV3-2; d_gene: -; CDR3aa: CASSQDYPSAGTGELFF; CDR3nt: TGTGCCAGCAGCCAAGATTATCCTAGTGCGGGCACCGGGGAGCTGTTTTTT
j_gene: TRBJ2-7; abundance: -; v_gene: TRBV6-2/TRBV6-3; d_gene: -; CDR3aa: CASSRDYEQYF; CDR3nt: TGTGCCAGCAGTAGAGATTACGAGCAGTACTTC
j_gene: TRBJ1-1; abundance: -; v_gene: TRBV6-1; d_gene: -; CDR3aa: CASSERGREDTEAFF; CDR3nt: TGTGCCAGCAGTGAAAGGGGCAGGGAGGACACTGAAGCTTTCTTT
j_gene: TRBJ2-1; abundance: -; v_gene: TRBV7-2; d_gene: TRBD2; CDR3aa: CASSLSGLAGAQSQFF; CDR3nt: TGTGCCAGCAGCTTATCCGGTCTAGCGGGAGCTCAGTCCCAGTTCTTC
j_gene: TRBJ1-1; abundance: -; v_gene: TRBV6-2/TRBV6-3; d_gene: -; CDR3aa: CASSQSGTSYEAFF; CDR3nt: TGTGCCAGCAGTCAATCCGGGACATCCTATGAAGCTTTCTTT
j_gene: TRBJ2-1; abundance: -; v_gene: TRBV27; d_gene: -; CDR3aa: CASTPLGYPEQFF; CDR3nt: TGTGCCAGCACCCCTTTGGGGTATCCTGAGCAGTTCTTC
j_gene: TRBJ1-3; abundance: -; v_gene: TRBV28; d_gene: -; CDR3aa: CASRPAPPGGNTIYF; CDR3nt: TGTGCCAGCAGGCCGGCCCCTCCGGGGGGAAACACCATATATTTT
j_gene: TRBJ2-1; abundance: -; v_gene: TRBV2; d_gene: TRBD2; CDR3aa: CASSTGLAGWVNEQFF; CDR3nt: TGTGCCAGCAGCACCGGACTAGCGGGATGGGTCAATGAGCAGTTCTTC
j_gene: TRBJ2-7; abundance: once; v_gene: TRBV13; d_gene: -; CDR3aa: CASSIKFSRDREGYEQYF; CDR3nt: TGTGCCAGCAGCATAAAATTTTCGAGAGACAGGGAGGGTTACGAGCAGTACTTC
j_gene: TRBJ1-3; abundance: -; v_gene: TRBV7-2; d_gene: -; CDR3aa: CASSLDPTGRNTIYF; CDR3nt: TGTGCCAGCAGCCTCGACCCGACCGGCAGGAACACCATATATTTT
j_gene: TRBJ2-1; abundance: -; v_gene: TRBV24-1; d_gene: -; CDR3aa: CATSDLGLPGNNEQFF; CDR3nt: TGTGCCACCAGTGATTTAGGGCTACCTGGGAACAATGAGCAGTTCTTC
j_gene: TRBJ2-3; abundance: -; v_gene: TRBV13; d_gene: -; CDR3aa: CASSSPEGKTSTDTQYF; CDR3nt: TGTGCCAGCAGCTCGCCGGAGGGCAAAACTAGCACAGATACGCAGTATTTT
j_gene: TRBJ2-1; abundance: once; v_gene: TRBV4-1; d_gene: -; CDR3aa: CASSQDHLTVYNEQFF; CDR3nt: TGCGCCAGCAGCCAAGATCATTTAACGGTCTACAATGAGCAGTTCTTC
j_gene: TRBJ2-5; abundance: -; v_gene: TRBV3-1/TRBV3-2; d_gene: -; CDR3aa: CASSQAAFQETQYF; CDR3nt: TGTGCCAGCAGCCAAGCTGCCTTCCAAGAGACCCAGTACTTC